One and the same sample provided the 15 T cell receptor beta chains below, sequenced in a study of identical twins. From the 5' RACE reads, TCRdb called clonotypes with MiXCR, one entry per CDR3 protein. This table has over 500,000 distinct CDR3 sequences, approximately 22% appearing once. These same data were also listed under a study on T cells expressing NK-cell markers.

The sequenced sample consisted of CD4+ T cells sorted from blood. The receptors were sampled from a woman under 30 in good health.

CDR3: CASSSKLAGGPLGFDTQYF. For the CDR3, the DNA is TGTGCCAGCAGCTCGAAACTAGCGGGGGGGCCTTTAGGGTTCGATACGCAGTATTTT. The gene calls are TRBV5-6 and TRBJ2-3, with 13 nucleotides matching TRBD2. CDR1 and CDR2 (germline): SGHDT, YYEEEE. V gave up 3 bases and J gave up 6 bases; unmatched junction bases: 16. CDR3 length: 19 amino acids.

V gene TRBV20-1 combines with J gene TRBJ1-3; 7 bases match TRBD1. V was clipped by 3 bases and J by 2 bases; unmatched bases: 1. This CDR3 has 13 amino acids. Germline V gene data show CDR1 as DFQATT and CDR2 as SNEGSKA (reference sequence). The CDR3 region has the DNA TGCAGTGCTAGGGACAGGCCTGGAAACACCATATATTTT. Translating gives CSARDRPGNTIYF.

Only a few counts were recorded for this clonotype. The rearrangement uses TRBV11-3 and TRBJ2-3, with 9 bases aligning to TRBD2. The CDR3 runs to 15 residues. In germline, CDR1 is SGHNT, CDR2 YENEEA. Unmatched junction bases numbered 3, after V lost 3 bases and J lost 2 bases. CDR3: CASSFSGGYTDTQYF. The CDR3, as DNA: TGTGCCAGCAGCTTTAGCGGGGGCTACACAGATACGCAGTATTTT.

The chain joins TRBV6-5 to TRBJ2-3; 7 nucleotides align to TRBD1. CDR3 size: 15 residues. V gave up 2 bases and J gave up 3 bases; unmatched junction bases: 5. Germline V gives CDR1 MNHEY, CDR2 SVGAGI. CDR3 DNA: TGTGCCAGCAGTTACGGTACAGGGGTTACAGATACGCAGTATTTT. Translated, it gives CASSYGTGVTDTQYF.

The rearrangement joins TRBV21-1 to TRBJ2-7; the table's D call TRBD1 went unverified against the DNA. TRBV21-1 counts as a pseudogene. The CDR3 runs 16 residues. Written as DNA, the CDR3 is TGTGCCAGCAGCCAGGCCGGGACAGGTTGGTCCTACGAGCAGTACTTC. It yields the protein CASSQAGTGWSYEQYF.

The chain couples TRBV20-1 to TRBJ2-3; TRBD2 agrees at 7 bases. The CDR3 runs to 14 residues. CDR1 DFQATT and CDR2 SNEGSKA come from the germline V gene (reference sequence). The V segment lost 5 bases and the J segment 4 bases; nucleotides outside the gene matches: 9. CDR3: CSAGLAGAADTQYF. In DNA, the CDR3 is TGCAGTGCTGGACTCGCGGGAGCAGCAGATACGCAGTATTTT.

The chain uses TRBV9 and TRBJ2-5; TRBD1 matches 8 bases. CDR1 SGDLS and CDR2 YYNGEE come from the germline V gene. V lost 3 bases to trimming and J lost 5 bases; unmatched junction nucleotides: 6. The CDR3 loop spans 14 amino acids. The CDR3 loop reads CASSASQGAETQYF. CDR3 nucleotide sequence: TGTGCCAGCAGCGCCTCGCAGGGGGCTGAGACCCAGTACTTC.

For the CDR3, the DNA is TGTGCCAGCAGCTTACCACAGCGGGCCTACAATGAGCAGTTCTTC. This gives the protein CASSLPQRAYNEQFF. V is TRBV5-6 and J is TRBJ2-1, with D perhaps matching TRBD2 (6 bases). CDR1 and CDR2 from the germline V gene are SGHDT and YYEEEE. The CDR3 runs 15 residues. V was clipped by 2 bases and J by 2 bases, with 11 bases between them.

The V call is TRBV6-5, the J call TRBJ2-1, with TRBD2 identical over 11 bases. V dropped 2 bases and J dropped 3; count of bases not matched to a gene: 9. The CDR3 contains 18 residues. The germline gives CDR1 MNHEY, CDR2 SVGAGI. For the CDR3, the DNA is TGTGCCAGCAGTTACCCCTCTGTTAGCGGGAGGGGCTACAATGAGCAGTTCTTC. It yields the protein CASSYPSVSGRGYNEQFF.

In its sample, this clonotype was seen a few times. The rearrangement joins TRBV7-9 to TRBJ2-3, with D tentatively TRBD2 (6 bases). The germline V and J ends were trimmed by 5 bases and 0 bases, with 12 bases remaining between them. The CDR3 runs 15 residues. Germline CDR1 is SEHNR and CDR2 is FQNEAQ (reference sequence). Here the CDR3 DNA reads TGTGCCAGCAGCCCCGGGGGAACTAGCACAGATACGCAGTATTTT. Its protein product is CASSPGGTSTDTQYF.

This clonotype was counted a few times. The V and J genes are TRBV20-1 and TRBJ1-3; TRBD1 is a possible D gene (5 bases). Deletions cut 5 bases from V and 4 bases from J, with 12 bases between. Germline values: CDR1 DFQATT, CDR2 SNEGSKA (reference sequence). This CDR3 has 13 residues. The CDR3 sequence: CSARRDSGNTIYF. CDR3 sequence (DNA): TGCAGTGCTCGACGGGACTCAGGAAACACCATATATTTT.

The chain has TRBV18 and TRBJ2-1; a possible D gene is TRBD2 (5 bases). V was clipped by 1 base and J by 10 bases, with 11 bases between them. The CDR3 totals 13 residues. From germline, CDR1 is KGHSH and CDR2 LQKENI. The CDR3 sequence: CASSPLGSGEQFF. DNA of the CDR3: TGTGCCAGCTCACCACTAGGATCGGGGGAGCAGTTCTTC.

The chain uses TRBV10-2 and TRBJ2-6; D may be TRBD1 (5 bases). This CDR3 region has 15 residues. Germline CDR1 reads WSHSY; CDR2 reads SAAADI. V gave up 3 bases and J gave up 0 bases, with 6 bases separating them. The CDR3 spells CASSERGSGANVLTF. CDR3 DNA sequence: TGCGCCAGCAGTGAAAGGGGCTCTGGGGCCAACGTCCTGACTTTC.

The rearrangement joins TRBV5-4 to TRBJ2-3; tentatively, D is TRBD2 (6 bases). Trimming left V 3 bases short and J 14 bases short, with 16 bases between. The CDR3 is 12 amino acids. In germline, CDR1 is SGHNT, CDR2 YYREEE (reference sequence). The CDR3 loop reads CASSSINGGLYF. CDR3 in DNA: TGTGCCAGCAGCTCGATCAACGGGGGTTTGTATTTT.

This chain uses TRBV29-1 with TRBJ2-3; 7 nucleotides agree with TRBD2. This CDR3 spans 14 amino acids. V gave up 1 base and J gave up 6 bases; unmatched junction bases: 7. Germline values: CDR1 SQVTM, CDR2 ANQGSEA. The CDR3 region is CSVEGLAGADTQYF. Written as DNA, the CDR3 is TGCAGCGTTGAAGGCCTTGCGGGAGCGGATACGCAGTATTTT.